One and the same sample provided the 15 T cell receptor beta chains below, sequenced in a study of breast tumors, draining lymph nodes, adjacent tissues. Using its own MiXCR run on the multiplex PCR reads, TCRdb lists one record per CDR3 protein. The sample includes tens of thousands of distinct CDR3 sequences, 25% to 35% of them seen just once. Samples came from axillary lymph nodes draining the breast cancer. Material for sequencing was axillary lymph node tissue. All receptors derive from a female donor with breast cancer. Some clones in this sample may be carry-over from other donors' samples.

The sample holds one count of this clonotype. V and J are TRBV20-1 and TRBJ2-3, with TRBD2 identical over 8 bases. Germline trimming cut 1 base from V and 4 bases from J; bases unmatched to any gene: 4. The CDR3 has 14 residues. Germline-derived CDR1 and CDR2 are DFQATT and SNEGSKA (reference sequence). The CDR3 DNA reads as TGCAGTGCTAGAGCGGGAGGGTCCGCAGATACGCAGTATTTT. Its protein product is CSARAGGSADTQYF.

This clonotype was recorded many times. The chain combines TRBV5-1 with TRBJ2-3; maybe TRBD1 (5 bases). The CDR3 has 14 residues. The V end was cut by 4 bases, the J end by 3 bases, with 12 bases between. Germline CDR1 is SGHRS and CDR2 is YFSETQ. CDR3 nucleotides: TGCGCCAGCAGCCTACAGGAACTGACAGATACGCAGTATTTT. Amino acids: CASSLQELTDTQYF.

There are many counts of this clonotype. The chain combines TRBV4-3 with TRBJ2-1; 8 bases align to TRBD1. After removal of 6 bases from V and 2 bases from J, the junction contained 6 bases not matched to a gene. Germline lookup yields CDR1 LGHNA and CDR2 YSLEER. There are 15 residues in the CDR3. CDR3 sequence: CASSRDRGTYNEQFF. In DNA form, the CDR3 reads TGCGCCAGCAGTCGCGACAGGGGAACCTACAATGAGCAGTTCTTC.

This clonotype has ten or more counts. This chain connects TRBV4-1 to TRBJ2-6; 10 nucleotides agree with TRBD2. CDR1 and CDR2 (germline): MGHRA, YSYEKL. The J segment lost 0 bases and the V segment lost 6 bases, leaving 14 bases of the junction unmatched. The CDR3 totals 20 residues. The CDR3 DNA follows: TGCGCCAGCAGTTCCTGGACTAGCGGCATAGGCATCTCTGGGGCCAACGTCCTGACTTTC. Encoded protein: CASSSWTSGIGISGANVLTF.

This clonotype showed up many times. V gene TRBV20-1 combines with J gene TRBJ2-7; 9 nucleotides match TRBD2. CDR1 and CDR2 from the germline V gene are DFQATT and SNEGSKA (reference sequence). The CDR3 totals 15 residues. The V segment lost 3 bases and the J segment 3 bases; nucleotides outside the gene matches: 9. The CDR3 nucleotides read TGCAGTGCTAGCCCTAGCGGGAAGAGGGGCTACGAGCAGTACTTC. Protein: CSASPSGKRGYEQYF.

This clonotype was picked up many times. The gene calls are TRBV7-9 and TRBJ2-2, with TRBD2 matching over 12 bases. The CDR3 runs to 16 residues. The trim removed 5 bases at V and 5 bases at J, leaving 6 bases unmatched. In germline, CDR1 is SEHNR, CDR2 FQNEAQ (reference sequence). CDR3 DNA: TGTGCCAGCAGCCCGACTAGCGGGAGCTGGACCGGGGAGCTGTTTTTT. Its translation: CASSPTSGSWTGELFF. Drawing the rest from reference TRBV7-9 and TRBJ2-2, the complete variable domain is DTGVSQNPRHKITKRGQNVTFRCDPISEHNRLYWYRQTLGQGPEFLTYFQNEAQLEKSRLLSDRFSAERPKGSFSTLEIQRTEQGDSAMYLCASSPTSGSWTGELFFGEGSRLTVL.

This clonotype was recorded many times. This chain joins TRBV4-3 and TRBJ1-4, with D perhaps matching TRBD1 (5 bases). This CDR3 contains 15 residues. CDR1 is LGHNA, CDR2 YSLEER, per germline. V was pared by 4 bases and J by 8 bases, with 17 bases between. CDR3 in DNA: TGCGCCAGCAGCCTCCATGGCGGGGGTGACGAAAAACTGTTTTTT. Protein sequence: CASSLHGGGDEKLFF.

In its sample, this clonotype was seen once. One end of the junction varies from germline; a read error may be responsible. The chain has TRBV14 and TRBJ2-7; no definite D call. Germline lookup yields CDR1 SGHDN and CDR2 FVKESK. The CDR3 extends over 12 amino acids. The DNA of the CDR3 is TGTGCCAGCAGTAAAGGCAGATACGGGCAGTACTTC. Amino acid sequence: CASSKGRYGQYF.

This clonotype was detected ten times or more. The chain combines TRBV19 with TRBJ1-2; D is undetermined. Germline lookup yields CDR1 LNHDA and CDR2 SQIVND (reference sequence). V lost 6 bases to trimming and J lost 4 bases, with 15 bases between them. This CDR3 contains 14 residues. The CDR3 DNA follows: TGTGCCAGTAGCCCGGACGTCCTCGGCTATGGCTACACCTTC. It yields the protein CASSPDVLGYGYTF.

The table lists this clonotype with many counts. The chain employs TRBV18 and TRBJ1-4; D is unresolved. Between the trimmed V and J ends, which lost 5 bases and 5 bases, there was a span of 15 bases. The CDR3 is 15 amino acids. Per germline, CDR1 KGHSH and CDR2 LQKENI. The CDR3 loop reads CASSSEGIRNEKLFF. Here the CDR3 DNA reads TGTGCCAGCTCATCCGAGGGAATCCGGAATGAAAAACTGTTTTTT.

Only a few counts were recorded for this clonotype. This sequence joins TRBV4-3 and TRBJ2-1, with D unresolved. The CDR3 consists of 13 residues. Trimming stripped 5 bases from V and 2 bases from J, with 7 bases between. From germline, CDR1 is LGHNA and CDR2 YSLEER. The CDR3 reads CASSEGAYNEQFF. The CDR3 DNA follows: TGCGCCAGCAGCGAAGGAGCCTACAATGAGCAGTTCTTC.

This clonotype was found many times. CDR3 in amino acids: CASSFGLAYQETQYF. The CDR3 region has the DNA TGTGCCAGCAGTTTCGGCCTAGCGTACCAAGAGACCCAGTACTTC. The gene calls are TRBV27 and TRBJ2-5; tentative D call: TRBD2 (6 bases). Germline CDR1 is MNHEY and CDR2 is SMNVEV (reference sequence). Trimming cost V 3 bases and J 0 bases, with 11 bases left between them. CDR3 length equals 15 residues.

On this clonotype: Here the CDR3 omits its conserved ending phenylalanine or tryptophan, so a read error is the likely source. No DNA is shown, since the ends of the CDR3 on it are uncertain; the CDR3 is the one TCRdb lists. The chain uses TRBV19 and TRBJ2-5; the table's D call TRBD1 went unverified against the DNA. Ends included, the CDR3 has 15 residues. Germline V gene data show CDR1 as LNHDA and CDR2 as SQIVND (reference sequence). The CDR3 protein is CASSIRTGGVETQDV.

This clonotype was counted at least ten times. This chain uses TRBV6-1 with TRBJ1-2, with unresolved D. The CDR3 is made up of 16 amino acids. The V gene's germline CDR1 is MNHNS and CDR2 SASEGT. V lost 1 base and J 0 bases, leaving 12 bases between the germline ends. CDR3 DNA sequence: TGTGCCAGCAGTGAAGATTGGTCTTACTCTAACTATGGCTACACCTTC. Residues: CASSEDWSYSNYGYTF.

This clonotype was counted ten times or more. One junction end does not reproduce the germline sequence, and a read error may be involved. V usage is TRBV6-2 or TRBV6-3 and J usage is TRBJ2-7; TRBD1 matches at 7 bases. Germline lookup yields CDR1 MNHEY and CDR2 SVGEGT. CDR3 size: 16 residues. CDR3 sequence: CASSHSPTGDPYEQYF. DNA of the CDR3: TGTGCCAGCAGTCACTCGCCCACAGGGGATCCCTACGAGCAGTACTTC.